Below, one TCR beta chain is given with its context. Germline loops: CDR1 LGHDT, CDR2 YNNKEL (reference sequence). With V trimmed by 4 bases and J by 4 bases, 7 bases remained unmatched. The CDR3 spans 16 residues. Clones were read by immunoSEQ multiplex PCR, and TCRdb kept only the in-frame ones, dropping some. The repertoire includes about 410,000 clones, about 90% of them detected once, and about 0.6% sits in the top ten. The sample originates from a study of blood T cell repertoires in COVID-19. Overall study: PBMCs, B-cell-depleted T cells, or T cells were the source of the cDNA or gDNA that made up the material.

Allocation to cohorts depended on clinical history reported by the participants. The origin of this receptor is a man between 18 and 29 years old who had recovered from COVID-19. Sequencing used PBMCs or T cells enriched from blood (not recorded which). The J gene is TRBJ1-3, the V gene TRBV3-1 (or the pseudogene TRBV3-2), with 10 bases that match TRBD1. As DNA, the CDR3 is TGTGCCAGCAGCCGGGACAGGGGATATTCAGGAAACACCATATATTTT. Its protein product is CASSRDRGYSGNTIYF.